The source of this T cell receptor (beta chain) is a study of vaccination and CD4 T cells after COVID-19. Study-level background: Some control cultures received a CEFX pool, which served as the positive control. Others received an HIV-1 Nef pool or no peptide.

The CDR3 is made up of 13 amino acids. V was trimmed by 4 bases and J by 3 bases, leaving 10 bases between them. Germline lookup yields CDR1 DFQATT and CDR2 SNEGSKA (reference sequence). Points from the study as a whole: A median roughly 86% of convalescent patients' SARS-CoV-2-reactive clones emerged only after vaccination. No early post-infection timepoints were studied, and convalescent patients studied were relatively few.

The sample's treatment: roughly 11-day PBMC culture with coronavirus spike peptide pools or control peptides (ViraFEST assay). The authors isolated CD4+ T cells by negative selection after 10 to 11 days of culture. Sequencing of DNA taken from cultured CD4+ T cells relied on the Oncomine TCR Beta short-read assay. Each CDR3 protein is one row after TCRdb ran MiXCR on the PCR reads. This sample yields under 20,000 distinct CDR3 sequences, of which roughly 29% are seen a single time; more than 13% belongs to the top ten. This clonotype was picked up a small number of times. Its antigen is still unknown.

The origin of this receptor is a human donor with COVID-19. The sequenced sample was cultured CD4+ T cells from blood. The chain couples TRBV20-1 to TRBJ1-3, with D unclear. CDR3 sequence reads: CSAIVGSGNTIYF. The CDR3 DNA reads TGCAGTGCTATCGTCGGGAGTGGAAACACCATATATTTT.